This passage covers 21 T cell receptor beta chains from one sample sequenced in a study of cytomegalovirus exposure and HLA in healthy donors. The PCR was carried out with 60 Vbeta primers and 13 Jbeta primers. Assay used: immunoSEQ multiplex PCR; TCRdb lists only in-frame clones, some missing. The top ten hold 4.2% of the sample, which has 100,000 to 150,000 clones, 77% seen once. The sample taken for sequencing was PBMCs. The receptors were gathered from a male donor in good health and CMV-seropositive.

The chain uses TRBV10-3 and TRBJ1-4, with TRBD1 identical over 10 bases. The junction had 6 bases not matched to a gene; V was cut back by 0 bases and J by 8 bases. This CDR3 has 16 amino acids. The germline CDR1 and CDR2 sequences are ENHRY and SYGVKD. CDR3 nucleotide sequence: TGTGCCATCAGTGAGTCTAGAGGGGACAGGGGCGAAAAACTGTTTTTT. Translation gives CAISESRGDRGEKLFF.

The genes are TRBV5-6 and TRBJ2-7; 7 bases line up with TRBD2. This CDR3 region has 15 residues. V shed 1 base and J 3 bases; nucleotides not matched to a gene: 7. Germline V gene lookup returns CDR1 SGHDT and CDR2 YYEEEE. The CDR3 sequence is CASSLLSSGIYEQYF. CDR3 nucleotide sequence: TGTGCCAGCAGCTTGTTGTCTAGCGGAATCTACGAGCAGTACTTC.

J is TRBJ2-5 and V is TRBV19; 7 bases match TRBD2. From germline, CDR1 is LNHDA and CDR2 SQIVND (reference sequence). This CDR3 is 15 amino acids long. V lost 5 bases to trimming and J lost 1 base; unmatched junction nucleotides: 7. The CDR3 DNA follows: TGTGCCAGTAGTCCGGGGGGTACTTCCCAAGAGACCCAGTACTTC. The encoded protein is CASSPGGTSQETQYF.

The J gene is TRBJ1-6, the V gene TRBV5-6, with D perhaps TRBD1 (5 bases). This CDR3 region has 14 residues. CDR1 is SGHDT and CDR2 is YYEEEE in the germline V gene. Trimming removed 4 bases from V and 7 bases from J, with 12 bases in between. CDR3 sequence reads: CASSDDRVNSPLHF. CDR3 DNA sequence: TGTGCCAGCAGCGATGACAGAGTCAATTCACCCCTCCACTTT.

The CDR3 protein is CASSPGGAETQYF. DNA for the CDR3: TGTGCCAGCTCACCGGGGGGAGCGGAGACCCAGTACTTC. The rearrangement uses TRBV18 and TRBJ2-5; weak D call: TRBD2 (6 bases). The germline V and J ends were trimmed by 3 bases and 5 bases, with 10 bases remaining between them. The CDR3 is 13 residues long. The germline CDR1 and CDR2 sequences are KGHSH and LQKENI.

This clone was seen a handful of times. The chain combines TRBV7-9 with TRBJ2-7; D gene uncertain. V dropped 5 bases and J dropped 4 bases, with 9 bases sitting between them. CDR1 is SEHNR and CDR2 is FQNEAQ in the germline V gene (reference sequence). The CDR3 runs 12 residues. The CDR3 DNA follows: TGTGCCAGCAGCAGCACCGGTTACGAGCAGTACTTC. Its translation is CASSSTGYEQYF.

J is TRBJ1-1 and V is TRBV18, with TRBD1 as a possible D gene (5 bases). Trimming removed 4 bases from V and 1 base from J, with 7 bases in between. Germline V lookup: CDR1 KGHSH, CDR2 LQKENI. This CDR3 has 13 residues. The CDR3 DNA is TGTGCCAGCTCACAAGGACAGAACACTGAAGCTTTCTTT. The encoded protein is CASSQGQNTEAFF. The full variable domain, its missing parts supplied by reference TRBV18 and TRBJ1-1, is NAGVMQNPRHLVRRRGQEARLRCSPMKGHSHVYWYRQLPEEGLKFMVYLQKENIIDESGMPKERFSAEFPKEGPSILRIQQVVRGDSAAYFCASSQGQNTEAFFGQGTRLTVV.

Written as DNA, the CDR3 is TGTGCCAGCAGCTTGGTGGACAGGGGTAATTCACCCCTCCACTTT. It is translated as CASSLVDRGNSPLHF. The rearrangement links TRBV5-5 to TRBJ1-6; 9 positions match TRBD1. Germline CDR1 reads SGHKS; CDR2 reads YYEKEE (reference sequence). CDR3 length equals 15 residues. Trimming cost V 0 bases and J 6 bases; bases outside gene matches: 1.

Note on this clone: A junction boundary mismatches the germline segment, possibly from a read error. The chain joins TRBV7-9 to TRBJ2-7; 10 bases fit TRBD2. Germline V gene sequence: CDR1 SEHNR, CDR2 FQNEAQ (reference sequence). The CDR3 contains 14 residues. The CDR3 is CSSSFSGGLYEQYF. The CDR3 DNA reads TGTTCCAGCAGCTTTAGCGGGGGGTTGTACGAGCAGTACTTC. The complete variable domain, with remaining parts taken from reference TRBV7-9 and TRBJ2-7, reads DTGVSQNPRHKITKRGQNVTFRCDPISEHNRLYWYRQTLGQGPEFLTYFQNEAQLEKSRLLSDRFSAERPKGSFSTLEIQRTEQGDSAMYLCSSSFSGGLYEQYFGPGTRLTVT.

The chain links TRBV29-1 to TRBJ2-5; TRBD2 matches at 8 bases. The CDR3 is 15 amino acids. V was clipped by 8 bases and J by 4 bases; unmatched bases: 15. The germline CDR1 and CDR2 sequences are SQVTM and ANQGSEA. CDR3 sequence reads: CSIKTAGAGGETQYF. The CDR3 DNA follows: TGCAGCATCAAGACAGCCGGGGCGGGGGGAGAGACCCAGTACTTC.

The chain carries TRBV7-9 and TRBJ2-1; D perhaps matches TRBD2 (6 bases). The CDR3 is made up of 15 amino acids. The V end lost 5 bases, the J end lost 0 bases, and 11 bases lay between the germline ends. CDR1 is SEHNR and CDR2 is FQNEAQ in the germline V gene (reference sequence). The CDR3 DNA is TGTGCCAGCAGCCTACTAGCAAGCTCCTACAATGAGCAGTTCTTC. It specifies CASSLLASSYNEQFF.

The genes are TRBV6-1 and TRBJ2-2; 8 bases agree with TRBD1. The length of the CDR3 is 15 residues. J lost 3 bases, V lost 4 bases, and 4 bases had no gene match. CDR1 is MNHNS and CDR2 is SASEGT in the germline V gene. The CDR3 DNA reads TGTGCCAGCAGTGGGCACAGGGGGGACACCGGGGAGCTGTTTTTT. Encoded protein: CASSGHRGDTGELFF.

J is TRBJ2-5 and V is TRBV7-2, with 9 bases that match TRBD2. CDR1 and CDR2 from the germline V gene are SGHTA and FQGNSA. J lost 3 bases, V lost 5 bases, and 4 bases had no gene match. The CDR3 extends over 14 amino acids. CDR3 in amino acids: CASSRGGAEETQYF. In DNA, the CDR3 is TGTGCCAGCAGCCGCGGGGGGGCCGAAGAGACCCAGTACTTC.

The chain recombines TRBV9 with TRBJ1-1; 8 bases map to TRBD1. V gave up 2 bases and J gave up 4 bases; unmatched junction bases: 7. CDR3 length: 15 residues. Germline CDR1 reads SGDLS; CDR2 reads YYNGEE. CDR3 DNA: TGTGCCAGCAGCGTTAGGGGACAGGCAGGCACTGAAGCTTTCTTT. Encoded protein: CASSVRGQAGTEAFF.

V gene TRBV9 combines with J gene TRBJ2-3; D is uncertain. Trimming stripped 0 bases from V and 4 bases from J, with 12 bases between. Germline values: CDR1 SGDLS, CDR2 YYNGEE. This CDR3 contains 15 residues. The DNA of the CDR3 is TGTGCCAGCAGCGTAGCTCCCGTCGGGTCAGATACGCAGTATTTT. Amino acids: CASSVAPVGSDTQYF.

The chain combines TRBV9 with TRBJ2-7; 13 bases align to TRBD2. This CDR3 is 15 amino acids long. CDR1 is SGDLS, CDR2 YYNGEE, per germline. V was clipped by 2 bases and J by 3 bases; unmatched bases: 2. CDR3 region: CASSVGLAGIYEQYF. The CDR3 DNA is TGTGCCAGCAGCGTGGGACTAGCGGGGATCTACGAGCAGTACTTC.

The chain has TRBV11-2 and TRBJ2-6; maybe TRBD2 (6 bases). The CDR3 sequence is 19 residues long. The V and J ends lost 2 bases and 1 base respectively, with 18 bases between them. Germline V gives CDR1 SGHAT, CDR2 FQNNGV. The CDR3 nucleotides are TGTGCCAGCAGCTTAACTATCCGAGGGGAGGTGTCTGGGGCCAACGTCCTGACTTTC. Translation gives CASSLTIRGEVSGANVLTF.

This chain joins TRBV5-1 and TRBJ1-6; TRBD1 is a possible D gene (5 bases). Per germline, CDR1 SGHRS and CDR2 YFSETQ. The CDR3 covers 16 residues. Trimming pared 7 bases from V and 7 bases from J, leaving 21 bases between. The CDR3 bases are TGCGCCAGCCAACGAAGATCACAGGAGTGGAATTCACCCCTCCACTTT. Translation: CASQRRSQEWNSPLHF.

The sample holds a few counts of this clone. The V gene is TRBV28, the J gene TRBJ1-1; D may be TRBD1 (6 bases). From germline, CDR1 is MDHEN and CDR2 SYDVKM. The V end was cut by 5 bases, the J end by 6 bases, with 10 bases between. This CDR3 comprises 12 residues. CDR3 amino acids: CASSTGSPEAFF. The CDR3 bases are TGTGCCAGCAGTACAGGGTCCCCTGAAGCTTTCTTT.

This clone has only one observation. The V gene is TRBV11-2, the J gene TRBJ1-4; D remains unclear. The CDR3 covers 14 residues. CDR1 and CDR2 (germline): SGHAT, FQNNGV. With 2 bases removed from V and 0 bases from J, the gap between germline ends came to 4 bases. The CDR3 spells CASSLTTTNEKLFF. The CDR3 DNA reads TGTGCCAGCAGCTTAACTACAACTAATGAAAAACTGTTTTTT.

This clone was seen a handful of times. Here the CDR3 DNA reads TGTGCCAGCAGCCAAACAGGGGGTGGTGGCTACACCTTC. It specifies CASSQTGGGGYTF. This rearrangement joins TRBV7-3 to TRBJ1-2, with 8 bases lining up with TRBD1. This CDR3 is 13 amino acids long. Germline CDR1 is SGHTA and CDR2 is FQGTGA. With V trimmed by 5 bases and J by 7 bases, 6 bases remained unmatched.